The clone carrying this TCR beta chain was observed many times. No antigen is known for it. This CDR3 region has 15 residues. CDR1 is DFQATT, CDR2 SNEGSKA, per germline (reference sequence). V gave up 6 bases and J gave up 0 bases; unmatched junction bases: 7. This entry belongs to a study of T-cell memory formation after mild COVID-19. The wider study: Clusters of TCRs were largely donor specific.

Study outcomes and limitations: Day 15 to 85 contracting clones showed balanced CD4/CD8; day 15 to 37 expanders favored CD4+.

A 5'RACE reaction primed in the constant segment made cDNA libraries of TCR alpha and TCR beta, and these carried sample barcodes and UMIs. One entry per CDR3 protein results from TCRdb running MiXCR on the 5' RACE reads. The table includes about 400,000 distinct CDR3 sequences, more than 15% detected once. This TCR was sampled from a man between 18 and 35 years old who had mild COVID-19 (a few samples of this study predate the infection). Cell type and time point are not known. This rearrangement joins TRBV20-1 to TRBJ2-3; 9 bases align to TRBD2. Sample: PBMCs or a T cell subset sorted from them (not recorded which). The CDR3 DNA follows: TGCAGTGCCCCGACTACTAGCGGGAGCACAGATACGCAGTATTTT. Translated: CSAPTTSGSTDTQYF.